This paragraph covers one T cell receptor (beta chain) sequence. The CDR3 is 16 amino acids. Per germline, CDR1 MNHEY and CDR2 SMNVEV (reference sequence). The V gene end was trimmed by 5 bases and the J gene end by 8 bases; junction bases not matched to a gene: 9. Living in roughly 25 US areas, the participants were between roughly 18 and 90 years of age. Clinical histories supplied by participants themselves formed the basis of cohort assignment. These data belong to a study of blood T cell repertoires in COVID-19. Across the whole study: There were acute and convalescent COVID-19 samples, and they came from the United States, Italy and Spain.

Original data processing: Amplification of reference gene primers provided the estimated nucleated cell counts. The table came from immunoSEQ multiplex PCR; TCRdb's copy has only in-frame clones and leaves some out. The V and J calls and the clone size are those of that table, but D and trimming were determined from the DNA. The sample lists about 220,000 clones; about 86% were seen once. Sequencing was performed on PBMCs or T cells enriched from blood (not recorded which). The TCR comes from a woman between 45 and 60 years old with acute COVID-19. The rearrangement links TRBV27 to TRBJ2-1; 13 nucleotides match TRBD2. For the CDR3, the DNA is TGTGCCAGCAGTACTCCACTAGCGGGAGGGCCGCATGAGCAGTTCTTC. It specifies CASSTPLAGGPHEQFF.